The 14 T cell receptor beta chains presented below share a single source sample, sequenced in a study of tumor-infiltrating lymphocytes in primary liver carcinoma. Co-extraction yielded RNA and DNA from roughly 20-30 mg of unsorted bulk tissue. TCR beta cDNA was reverse-transcribed from about 500 ng of total RNA. The reaction used a constant-region primer and ProtoScript II reverse transcriptase. ARM-PCR, slightly modified, supplied the TCR beta libraries through three nested multiplex PCR rounds. TRBV1-TRBV30 forward primers and a C-beta reverse primer were used in the first two PCR rounds, which each ran for approximately 9 cycles. TCRdb used MiXCR to reprocess the multiplex PCR reads, holding one entry per CDR3 protein. The sample carries 35,000 to 40,000 distinct CDR3 sequences, about 75% recorded once. Sequenced input: tumor-adjacent normal liver tissue. These receptors all stem from a middle-aged man with primary liver carcinoma and hepatitis B virus infection.

This clonotype was found once. V and J are TRBV20-1 and TRBJ2-7, with TRBD2 as a possible D gene (5 bases). This CDR3 is built from 14 residues. V lost 3 bases and J 9 bases, leaving 21 bases between the germline ends. Germline V gene sequence: CDR1 DFQATT, CDR2 SNEGSKA (reference sequence). CDR3 residues: CSARVRTGIHGQYF. The CDR3, as DNA: TGCAGTGCTAGGGTTCGGACGGGAATCCACGGGCAGTACTTC.

This clonotype was seen a single time. As the CDR3 is not closed by the conserved phenylalanine or tryptophan, this likely results from a read error. This rearrangement joins TRBV7-8 to TRBJ2-6; no clear D. This CDR3 is 14 amino acids long. V was cut by 10 bases and J by 5 bases, with 15 bases left in between. The germline gives CDR1 SGHVS, CDR2 FQNEAQ. The CDR3 loop is CATDSVSRANVLTI. Written as DNA, the CDR3 is TGTGCCACCGACTCTGTGTCAAGGGCCAACGTCCTGACTATC.

This clonotype has just a few counts. V is TRBV7-9 and J is TRBJ2-1; D not certain. The CDR3 has 14 amino acids. V lost 2 bases to trimming and J lost 8 bases, with 13 bases between them. The V gene's germline CDR1 is SEHNR and CDR2 FQNEAQ (reference sequence). This chain's CDR3 is CASSLPPRFDEQFF. As DNA, the CDR3 is TGTGCCAGCAGCTTACCGCCACGGTTCGATGAGCAGTTCTTC.

As for this clonotype: This is likely a read error, given that the CDR3 carries no conserved phenylalanine or tryptophan at its end. The chain joins TRBV6-2 or TRBV6-3 to TRBJ1-5, with no clear D. This CDR3 has 14 residues. V was trimmed by 4 bases and J by 4 bases, leaving 11 bases between them. CDR1 MNHEY and CDR2 SVGEGT come from the germline V gene. Here the CDR3 DNA reads TGTGCCAGCAGTTTCTCCGGTGGAAATCAGCCCCAGCATATT. Translating it yields CASSFSGGNQPQHI.

This clonotype has just a few counts. Without the conserved terminal phenylalanine or tryptophan, this CDR3 likely stems from a read error. The chain couples TRBV2 to TRBJ1-1, with no clear D. The CDR3 contains 14 residues. Trimming left V 6 bases short and J 2 bases short, with 13 bases between. The germline V gene has CDR1 SNHLY and CDR2 FYNNEI. In DNA, the CDR3 is TGTGCCAGCAGGATACTCGGTGGTAACACTGAAGCTTTCTCT. This encodes CASRILGGNTEAFS.

Details on this clonotype: Since a much larger clone is just one base distant, this may be a read error. CDR3 residues: CASSIAPETDTHYF. In DNA form, the CDR3 reads TGTGCCAGTAGTATAGCCCCGGAAACAGATACGCACTATTTT. This chain joins TRBV19 and TRBJ2-3; D is undetermined. Germline-derived CDR1 and CDR2 are LNHDA and SQIVND (reference sequence). The CDR3 has 14 residues.

This clonotype appeared a few times. The chain couples TRBV6-1 to TRBJ2-7; 8 bases align to TRBD1. CDR3 size: 16 residues. The V and J ends lost 1 base and 6 bases, in that order; junction bases with no gene match: 11. CDR1 and CDR2 (germline): MNHNS, SASEGT. The CDR3 region has the DNA TGTGCCAGCAGTGAAGGGTTCGGGGACAGGACCTGCGAGCAGTACTTC. Its translation is CASSEGFGDRTCEQYF.

On this clonotype itself: At one boundary the junction diverges from the germline segment, which might be a read error. This chain links TRBV5-4 with TRBJ2-5, with a tentative D call TRBD2 (6 bases). Germline CDR1 and CDR2: SGHNT and YYREEE (reference sequence). The CDR3 consists of 14 residues. CDR3 amino acids: CTSNLGGVQETQYF. The CDR3 region has the DNA TGTACCAGCAACTTGGGGGGAGTCCAAGAGACCCAGTACTTC.

This clonotype was picked up a small number of times. Its ends do not fully match the called genes, so a read error is possible. The genes are TRBV11-2 and TRBJ2-1; D remains unclear. CDR3 length equals 13 residues. The germline V gene has CDR1 SGHAT and CDR2 FQNNGV. CDR3 amino acids: CASSSELYNEQFF. Written as DNA, the CDR3 is TGTGCCAGTAGCTCAGAATTATACAATGAGCAGTTCTTT.

In the case of this clonotype: The CDR3 ends on some other residue instead of the conserved phenylalanine or tryptophan, so this is likely a read error. This rearrangement joins TRBV29-1 to TRBJ2-7, with D unresolved. Germline lookup yields CDR1 SQVTM and CDR2 ANQGSEA. Trimming removed 0 bases at V and 0 bases at J, with 6 bases between. This CDR3 has 13 residues. CDR3 nucleotide sequence: TGCAGCGTTGAAGATCATAGCTCCTACGAGCAGTACTTA. The encoded protein is CSVEDHSSYEQYL.

As for this clonotype: Since no conserved phenylalanine or tryptophan closes the CDR3, a read error is the likely cause. The chain combines TRBV29-1 with TRBJ2-5; TRBD2 matches at 8 bases. The length of the CDR3 is 15 residues. Germline CDR1 is SQVTM and CDR2 is ANQGSEA. V shed 8 bases, J shed 5 bases, and the junction held 16 bases outside the gene matches. CDR3 in amino acids: CSIRGSGSWAETQYL. The DNA for the CDR3 is TGCAGCATCCGGGGAAGCGGGAGCTGGGCGGAGACCCAGTACCTC.

Details on this clonotype: An end of the junction differs from the germline gene, which may be a read error. The chain uses TRBV28 and TRBJ1-5; possible D gene TRBD1, 5 bases. The CDR3 runs 14 residues. CDR1 is MDHEN, CDR2 SYDVKM, per germline. CDR3 nucleotide sequence: TGTGACAGCAGTTTAGAAGGGGCATCTCAGCCCCAGCATTTT. As protein: CDSSLEGASQPQHF.

The V call is TRBV5-4, the J call TRBJ2-6; 7 bases are a match to TRBD1. Germline lookup yields CDR1 SGHNT and CDR2 YYREEE (reference sequence). The CDR3 spans 17 residues. Losses at the gene ends were 5 bases for V and 1 base for J; bases not matched to a gene: 9. The CDR3 region is CASSQGKGASGANVLTF. For the CDR3, the DNA is TGTGCCAGCAGTCAAGGAAAGGGGGCATCTGGGGCCAACGTCCTGACTTTC.

In regard to this clonotype: The junction departs from germline at one end; a sequencing error may be responsible. This chain joins TRBV29-1 and TRBJ2-5, with 8 nucleotides matching TRBD2. Germline-derived CDR1 and CDR2 are SQVTM and ANQGSEA. The CDR3 totals 15 residues. The CDR3 here is CCIWRSGSWAETQYF. DNA of the CDR3: TGCTGCATCTGGCGAAGCGGGAGCTGGGCGGAGACACAGTACTTC.